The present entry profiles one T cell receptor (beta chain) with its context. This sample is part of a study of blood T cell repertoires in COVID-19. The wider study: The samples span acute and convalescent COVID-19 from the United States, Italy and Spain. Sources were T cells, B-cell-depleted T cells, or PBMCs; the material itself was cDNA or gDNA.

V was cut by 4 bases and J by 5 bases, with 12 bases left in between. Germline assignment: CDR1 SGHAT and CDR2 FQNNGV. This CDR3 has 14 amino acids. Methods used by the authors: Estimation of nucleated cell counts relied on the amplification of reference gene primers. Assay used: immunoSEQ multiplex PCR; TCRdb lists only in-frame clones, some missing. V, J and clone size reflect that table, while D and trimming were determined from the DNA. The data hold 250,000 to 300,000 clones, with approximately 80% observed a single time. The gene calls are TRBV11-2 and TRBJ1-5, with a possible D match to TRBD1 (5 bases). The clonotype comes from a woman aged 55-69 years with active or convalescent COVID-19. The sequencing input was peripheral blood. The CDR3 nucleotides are TGTGCCAGCAGCTCGGCAGGGCCGCATCAGCCCCAGCATTTT. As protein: CASSSAGPHQPQHF.